This T cell receptor (beta chain) is drawn from a study of control samples from healthy donors and cancer patients. Profiling relied on immunoSEQ multiplex PCR, and the TCRdb table lists in-frame clones only, not all of them. The sample contains about 170,000 clones, 91% of which appear only once. Specimen: blood. The receptor comes from a woman in her twenties or thirties in good health.

CDR3 bases: TGTGCCAGCAGCAAAGTAGGGAATTCCTATAATTCACCCCTCCACTTT. Its translation is CASSKVGNSYNSPLHF. The rearrangement uses TRBV21-1 and TRBJ1-6. TRBV21-1 is classified as a pseudogene. The CDR3 contains 16 residues.